Below are 7 T cell receptor beta chains sequenced from a single sample in a study of blood T cell repertoires in COVID-19. The assay was immunoSEQ multiplex PCR, and TCRdb's table has in-frame clones only and misses some. There are some 290,000 clones in the sample; more than 70% occur only once, and approximately 10% lies in the top ten. The sequencing input was peripheral blood. The receptors were gathered from a woman in her 30s with COVID-19, enrolled during active disease.

The chain joins TRBV9 to TRBJ2-4; 11 bases match TRBD1. Per the germline V gene, CDR1 is SGDLS and CDR2 is YYNGEE. The CDR3 is 15 amino acids. After removal of 4 bases from V and 7 bases from J, the junction contained 7 bases not matched to a gene. In DNA, the CDR3 is TGTGCCAGCAGCCCTAGGGGGACAGGGGGGAACATTCAGTACTTC. As protein: CASSPRGTGGNIQYF. The full variable domain, with the rest looked up from reference TRBV9 and TRBJ2-4, is DSGVTQTPKHLITATGQRVTLRCSPRSGDLSVYWYQQSLDQGLQFLIQYYNGEERAKGNILERFSAQQFPDLHSELNLSSLELGDSALYFCASSPRGTGGNIQYFGAGTRLSVL.

The CDR3 bases are TGCGCCAGCAGCTGGGTCGGGACTGGAAGCTCCTACAATGAGCAGTTCTTC. Its translation is CASSWVGTGSSYNEQFF. The V call is TRBV5-1, the J call TRBJ2-1; D possibly corresponds to TRBD2 (6 bases). Germline V CDR1 and CDR2: SGHRS, YFSETQ. CDR3 length equals 17 residues. V was clipped by 3 bases and J by 0 bases, with 16 bases between them. The full variable domain, in which reference TRBV5-1 and TRBJ2-1 provide the parts outside the CDR3, is KAGVTQTPRYLIKTRGQQVTLSCSPISGHRSVSWYQQTPGQGLQFLFEYFSETQRNKGNFPGRFSGRQFSNSRSEMNVSTLELGDSALYLCASSWVGTGSSYNEQFFGPGTRLTVL.

CDR3 region: CASSSWTGSNTGELFF. The CDR3 coding sequence is TGCGCCAGCAGCTCGTGGACAGGGTCGAACACCGGGGAGCTGTTTTTT. This chain links TRBV4-1 with TRBJ2-2; TRBD1 matches at 8 bases. Germline V lookup: CDR1 MGHRA, CDR2 YSYEKL. The V segment lost 5 bases and the J segment 0 bases; nucleotides outside the gene matches: 5. This CDR3 region has 16 residues.

This clone showed up just once. CDR3 amino acids: CASSLAGTVNEKLFF. The CDR3 DNA is TGTGCCAGCAGTTTGGCCGGGACAGTCAATGAAAAACTGTTTTTT. J is TRBJ1-4 and V is TRBV28; 7 bases are shared with TRBD1. Germline V gene data show CDR1 as MDHEN and CDR2 as SYDVKM. V trimming: 3 bases; J trimming: 5 bases; junction bases outside the gene matches: 6. The CDR3 extends over 15 amino acids.

The chain has TRBV3-1 (or the pseudogene TRBV3-2) and TRBJ2-2; D is possibly TRBD2 (6 bases). Trimming stripped 6 bases from V and 7 bases from J, with 15 bases between. This CDR3 has 14 amino acids. From germline, CDR1 is LGHDT and CDR2 YNNKEL (reference sequence). CDR3 bases: TGTGCCAGCAGACCTAGCGCGAGCAGCGGGGAGCTGTTTTTT. It is translated as CASRPSASSGELFF.

This clone was recorded once. V usage is TRBV7-3 and J usage is TRBJ2-1; 9 bases are a match to TRBD2. V shed 4 bases, J shed 6 bases, and the junction held 7 bases outside the gene matches. Germline V gene sequence: CDR1 SGHTA, CDR2 FQGTGA. This CDR3 is 15 amino acids long. This CDR3 is CASSSFLAGSNEQFF. The CDR3 DNA is TGTGCCAGCAGCTCATTCCTAGCGGGGTCCAATGAGCAGTTCTTC.

On this clone itself: The junction does not match germline at one end; this may be a read error. The chain carries TRBV30 and TRBJ1-2; D remains unclear. Germline V gene data show CDR1 as GTSNPN and CDR2 as SVGIG (reference sequence). The CDR3 is 9 residues long. In nucleotides, the CDR3 is TGTGCCTGGGGACCGGGGTTAGGCTTC. Translated, it gives CAWGPGLGF. Variable domain in full (rest from reference TRBV30 and TRBJ1-2): SQTIHQWPATLVQPVGSPLSLECTVEGTSNPNLYWYRQAAGRGLQLLFYSVGIGQISSEVPQNLSASRPQDRQFILSSKKLLLSDSGFYLCAWGPGLGFGSGTRLTVV.